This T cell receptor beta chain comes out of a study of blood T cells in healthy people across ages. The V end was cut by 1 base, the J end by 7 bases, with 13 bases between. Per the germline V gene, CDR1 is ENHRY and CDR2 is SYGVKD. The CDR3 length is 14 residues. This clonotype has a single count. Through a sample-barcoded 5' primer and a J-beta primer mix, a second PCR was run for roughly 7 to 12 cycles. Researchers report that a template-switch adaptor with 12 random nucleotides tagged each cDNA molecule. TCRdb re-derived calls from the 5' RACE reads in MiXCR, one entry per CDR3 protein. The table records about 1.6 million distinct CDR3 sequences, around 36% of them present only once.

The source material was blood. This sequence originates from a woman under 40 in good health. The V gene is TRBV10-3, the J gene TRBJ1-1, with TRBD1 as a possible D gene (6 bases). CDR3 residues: CAISEYTGSLEAFF. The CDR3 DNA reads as TGTGCCATCAGTGAGTACACAGGGTCACTTGAAGCTTTCTTT.